This T cell receptor beta chain is drawn from a study of blood T cell repertoires in COVID-19. This clone showed up just once. TCRdb's copy holds only in-frame clones and misses some; the assay was immunoSEQ multiplex PCR. This sample has around 390,000 clones, with 85% to 90% found just once. Germline-derived CDR1 and CDR2 are MNHEY and SVGAGI. This CDR3 has 15 residues. The V gene end was trimmed by 5 bases and the J gene end by 8 bases; junction bases not matched to a gene: 9. This sequence was found in a woman aged 50 to 60 who had recovered from COVID-19. The gene calls are TRBV6-5 and TRBJ1-4, with 9 nucleotides matching TRBD1. Specimen: PBMCs or T cells enriched from blood (not recorded which). The CDR3 DNA follows: TGTGCCAGCAGTCCTCAACAGGGGGCAGGGGAAAAACTGTTTTTT. As protein: CASSPQQGAGEKLFF.